This T cell receptor beta chain comes out of a study of CD8 T cells in ankylosing spondylitis. Generation of TCR beta libraries employed quantitative 5'-RACE incorporating molecular barcodes. A single record per CDR3 protein comes from TCRdb applying MiXCR to the 5' RACE reads. This table holds roughly 180,000 distinct CDR3 sequences, approximately 9% found once. CDR1 is LGHNA and CDR2 is YSLEER in the germline V gene. The CDR3 extends over 15 amino acids. The V end was cut by 1 base, the J end by 0 bases, with 8 bases between. This clonotype was detected a few times. Antigen specificity is unknown. Study findings and constraints: CD8+ cells made up the disease-linked clones, which were relatively rare in peripheral blood. Characteristic of ankylosing spondylitis blood, it appeared, was a TCR beta motif comprising several highly homologous variants. From matched ankylosing spondylitis synovial fluid, disease-linked clones were reportedly recovered at significantly enriched levels.

The genes are TRBV4-3 and TRBJ2-3; no reliable D call. The material sequenced was blood, either unsorted or a sorted T cell fraction (not recorded which). The clonotype originates from a female donor with ankylosing spondylitis or in good health (not recorded which). CDR3 protein: CASSQVGASTDTQYF. The CDR3, as DNA: TGCGCCAGCAGCCAAGTCGGAGCTAGCACAGATACGCAGTATTTT.